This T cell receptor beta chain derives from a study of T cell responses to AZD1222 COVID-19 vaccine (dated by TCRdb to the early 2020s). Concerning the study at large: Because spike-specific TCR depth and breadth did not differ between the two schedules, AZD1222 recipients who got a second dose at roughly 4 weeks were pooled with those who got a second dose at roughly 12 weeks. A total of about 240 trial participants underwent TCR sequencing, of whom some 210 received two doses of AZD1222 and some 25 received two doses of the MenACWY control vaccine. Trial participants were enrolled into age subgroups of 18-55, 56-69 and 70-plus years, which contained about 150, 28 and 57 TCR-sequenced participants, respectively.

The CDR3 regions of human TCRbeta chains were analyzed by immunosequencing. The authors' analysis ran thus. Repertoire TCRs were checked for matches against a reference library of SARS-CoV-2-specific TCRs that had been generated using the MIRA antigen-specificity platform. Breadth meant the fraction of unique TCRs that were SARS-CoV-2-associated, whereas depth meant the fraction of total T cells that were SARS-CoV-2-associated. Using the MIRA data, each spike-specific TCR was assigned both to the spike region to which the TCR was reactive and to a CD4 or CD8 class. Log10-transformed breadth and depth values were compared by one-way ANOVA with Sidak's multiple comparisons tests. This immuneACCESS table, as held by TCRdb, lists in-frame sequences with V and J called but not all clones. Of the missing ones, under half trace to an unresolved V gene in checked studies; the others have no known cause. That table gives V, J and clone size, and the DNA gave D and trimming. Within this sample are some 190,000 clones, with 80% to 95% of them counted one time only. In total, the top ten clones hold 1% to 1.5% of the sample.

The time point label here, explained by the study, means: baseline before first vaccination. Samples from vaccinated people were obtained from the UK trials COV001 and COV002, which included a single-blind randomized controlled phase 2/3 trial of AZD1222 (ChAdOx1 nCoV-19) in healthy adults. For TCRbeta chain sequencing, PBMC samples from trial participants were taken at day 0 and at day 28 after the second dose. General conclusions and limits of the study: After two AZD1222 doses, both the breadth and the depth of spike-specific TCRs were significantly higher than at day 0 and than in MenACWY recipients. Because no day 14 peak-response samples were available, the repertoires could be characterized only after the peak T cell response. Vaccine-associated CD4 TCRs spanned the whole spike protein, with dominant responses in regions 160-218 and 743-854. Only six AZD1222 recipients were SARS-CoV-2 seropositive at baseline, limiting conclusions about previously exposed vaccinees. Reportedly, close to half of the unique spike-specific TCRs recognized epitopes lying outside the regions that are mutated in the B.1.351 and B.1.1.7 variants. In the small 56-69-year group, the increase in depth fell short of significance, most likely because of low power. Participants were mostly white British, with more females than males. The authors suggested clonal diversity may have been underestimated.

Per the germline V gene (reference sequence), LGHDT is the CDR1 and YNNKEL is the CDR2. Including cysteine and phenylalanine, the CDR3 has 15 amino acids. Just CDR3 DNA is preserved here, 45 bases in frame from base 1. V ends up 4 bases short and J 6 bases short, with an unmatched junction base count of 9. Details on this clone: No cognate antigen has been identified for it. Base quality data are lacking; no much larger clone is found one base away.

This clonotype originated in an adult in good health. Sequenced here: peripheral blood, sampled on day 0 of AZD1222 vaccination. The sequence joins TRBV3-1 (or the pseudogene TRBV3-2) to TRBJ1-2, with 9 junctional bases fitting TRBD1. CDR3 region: CASSPIQGATNGYTF. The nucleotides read TGTGCCAGCAGCCCGATACAGGGGGCGACGAATGGCTACACCTTC.